This T cell receptor (beta chain) derives from a study of graft-versus-host responses after intestinal transplantation. With regard to this clone: Its antigen is unidentified.

The germline V and J ends were trimmed by 1 base and 7 bases, with 16 bases remaining between them. CDR1 and CDR2 (germline): MNHNS, SASEGT. This CDR3 is built from 16 residues. The repertoire was sequenced with immunoSEQ multiplex PCR; TCRdb's copy has only in-frame clones and lacks some. The sample contains more than 95,000 clones, roughly 87% of which appear only once. The TCR comes from a human donor who received an intestinal transplant. The J gene is TRBJ1-4, the V gene TRBV6-1, with D possibly matching TRBD1 (5 bases). The sample was unstimulated CD4+ T cells sorted from spleen or lymph node cells, taken before intestinal transplant. The CDR3 reads CASSEVGVGGTEKLFF. The CDR3 DNA sequence: TGTGCCAGCAGTGAAGTGGGCGTGGGGGGTACTGAAAAACTGTTTTTT.